This T cell receptor (beta chain) came from a study of T-cell memory formation after mild COVID-19. Points from the study as a whole: Clones which contracted sat mainly in CM and EM if CD4+, and in EMRA if CD8+. Later expanders leaned CD4+, whereas day 15 to 85 contracting clones were balanced CD4/CD8. Memory cells collected pre-infection included some clones that later responded, suggesting cross-reactive memory joined.

Constant-segment primers and 5'RACE yielded cDNA libraries for TCR alpha and TCR beta, each carrying sample barcodes and UMIs. Each CDR3 protein gets one entry after TCRdb re-called the 5' RACE reads with MiXCR. The profile shows approximately 480,000 distinct CDR3 sequences, 18% of them singletons. This CDR3 comprises 10 residues. CDR1 is SQVTM and CDR2 is ANQGSEA in the germline V gene. V was clipped by 4 bases and J by 4 bases, with 4 bases between them. To note about this clonotype: Its antigen is currently unknown.

Sequencing was carried out using PBMCs or a T cell subset sorted from them (not recorded which). This TCR was sampled from an adult woman who had mild COVID-19 (a few samples of this study predate the infection). Cell type and time point are not known. This chain uses TRBV29-1 with TRBJ1-2; the D is unclear. CDR3 nucleotides: TGCAGCGTTGGAGGCTATGGCTACACCTTC. Its protein is CSVGGYGYTF. Looking up the rest from reference TRBV29-1 and TRBJ1-2 gives the full variable domain: SAVISQKPSRDICQRGTSLTIQCQVDSQVTMMFWYRQQPGQSLTLIATANQGSEATYESGFVIDKFPISRPNLTFSTLTVSNMSPEDSSIYLCSVGGYGYTFGSGTRLTVV.